The TCR beta chain described here comes from a study of T cells in Graves' hyperthyroidism and ophthalmopathy (dated by TCRdb to about 2019). For the wider study: Peripheral blood was sampled at the time of initial diagnosis, prior to any treatment. The paper reports TCR Vbeta CDR3 sequencing of approximately 130 peripheral blood samples: 43 ophthalmopathy, some 80 hyperthyroidism and about 17 progressor patients. An independent validation cohort of around 20 hyperthyroidism patients and about 15 patients who later progressed to ophthalmopathy tested prospective prediction of ophthalmopathy. Once sampling was done, hyperthyroidism patients were given methimazole at a starting dose of 30 mg daily, whereas ophthalmopathy patients were given high-dose intravenous methylprednisolone. To identify TCR V-J signatures that set the groups apart, the researchers used a discovery cohort of 100 patients, made up of around 40 with Graves' ophthalmopathy and 55 to 65 with stable Graves' hyperthyroidism. The roughly 94 discovery patients were randomly split 7:3 into training and test sets. In about six Graves' hyperthyroidism patients, the study also compared T-cell repertoires from thyroid tissue with T-cell repertoires from blood. Results the study describes overall, beyond this receptor: Blood samples also contained most of the expanded thyroid clonotypes (frequency above 0.001), which suggests that blood repertoires may reflect thyroid immune responses. Ophthalmopathy was separated from stable hyperthyroidism by a 13 V-J signature model, with approximately 90% sensitivity and around 81% specificity obtained in cross-validation and 80%/75% obtained in testing. During validation, the model predicted progression to ophthalmopathy a median of roughly 7.1 months ahead of onset, with almost 71% sensitivity and 72% to 85% specificity. Sample size was not statistically predetermined, and investigators were not blinded to group allocation.

This clonotype was observed a few times. Its antigen is currently not known. No quality values exist for individual bases; no much larger clone is one base distant. Graves' hyperthyroidism was defined as stable when no progression to ophthalmopathy occurred over 18 months of follow-up. Hyperthyroidism patients were newly diagnosed, had a disease duration of under 2 months, and were aged 18 to 65 years. Any patient with an uncontrolled infection, another autoimmune disease, pregnancy or lactation was excluded. Clinical symptoms, serum thyroxine and TRAb, thyroid ultrasound, and orbital computed tomography formed the basis for the diagnoses. Ficoll-Paque density gradient centrifugation was used to isolate PBMCs from approximately 11 ml of fresh peripheral blood. Total RNA was extracted using Trizol reagent, and RNA quality was assessed on an Agilent 2100 Bioanalyzer. Sequences LNHDA (CDR1) and SQIVND (CDR2) are obtained from the germline V gene (reference sequence). There are 17 amino acids in the CDR3, from cysteine to phenylalanine inclusive. Here the CDR3 DNA is all that survives: 51 bases in frame from base 1. The germline V and J ends show losses of 5 bases and 1 base respectively, and no gene match explains 7 bases of the junction.

TCR beta CDR3 regions were amplified from RNA transcripts. The TCR CDR3 was subjected to a first round of RT-PCR using the HTBI primer set and the Qiagen OneStep RT-PCR kit. Libraries were constructed in a second round of multiplex PCR, after which size selection and purification were carried out. Libraries were sequenced paired-end with 100 bp reads on an Illumina HiSeq2000. Per the source publication's procedure: SOAPnuke was used to process the raw data, with reads discarded if the reads contained adapters or uncalled bases, had a mean Phred below 15, or lacked an exact constant-primer or identifier match. High-quality paired reads were merged with COPE v1.2.5, and unique nucleotide sequences were defined as clonotypes. MiTCR v1.1 was used to align the clonotypes against IMGT TRBV, TRBD and TRBJ reference segments. The analysis included only V-J combinations with a frequency above 0.0001, which together covered 99% to 99.2% of the repertoires. A TCS score was defined as the ratio between F50 (clonal expansion) and ExV (chaos), using BLOSUM62-based TCRdist between CDR3 peptides within each V-J. Welch's t-statistics and random forest reduced approximately 520 V-J features to 10 to 15, which were used in a naive Bayes classifier (R e1071). Using fastp at Q25 and MiXCR, TCRdb reprocessed the public reads and kept productive beta chains. Entries that share a CDR3 protein sequence are merged under the most common genes and DNA. V and J calls and clone size were set by TCRdb, not the authors. The sample table contains about 360,000 distinct CDR3 sequences; only one count was recorded for roughly 13% of them. Jointly, the top ten make up roughly 9.2% of the sample.

The chain is assembled from TRBV19 and TRBJ1-5, with 11 central nucleotides matching TRBD1. The sample comprised blood. The receptor was derived from a woman aged 18-29 years with Graves' hyperthyroidism. In nucleotide form, the sequence is TGTGCCAGTAGTTCCCGGACAGGGGGCAGCAGCAATCAGCCCCAGCATTTT. This encodes CASSSRTGGSSNQPQHF.